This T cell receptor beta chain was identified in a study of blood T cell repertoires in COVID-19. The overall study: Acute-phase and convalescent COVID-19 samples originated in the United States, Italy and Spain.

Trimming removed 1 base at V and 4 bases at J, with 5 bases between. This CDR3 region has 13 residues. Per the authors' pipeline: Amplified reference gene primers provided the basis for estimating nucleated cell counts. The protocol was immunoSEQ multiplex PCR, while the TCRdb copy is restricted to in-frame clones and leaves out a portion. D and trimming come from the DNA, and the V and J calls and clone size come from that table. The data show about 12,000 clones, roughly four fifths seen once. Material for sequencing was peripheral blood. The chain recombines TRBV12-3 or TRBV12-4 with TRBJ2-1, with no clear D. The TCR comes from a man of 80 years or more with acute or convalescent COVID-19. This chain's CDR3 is CASSLGQYNEQFF. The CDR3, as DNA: TGTGCCAGCAGTTTAGGTCAATACAATGAGCAGTTCTTC.